This T cell receptor (beta chain) was documented in a study of blood T cell repertoires in COVID-19. Study-level information: Nucleic acid was either cDNA or gDNA, and it came from T cells, B-cell-depleted T cells, or PBMCs.

Per the germline V gene, CDR1 is MNHEY and CDR2 is SVGAGI. The J segment lost 3 bases and the V segment lost 5 bases, leaving 5 bases of the junction unmatched. There are 15 residues in the CDR3. Only in-frame clones appear in the TCRdb table, and some are missing; sequencing was by immunoSEQ multiplex PCR. The data show approximately 300,000 clones, 90% to 95% seen once. The TCR was taken from a woman in her 30s who had been exposed to COVID-19. J is TRBJ1-5 and V is TRBV6-5; 9 bases fit TRBD1. Sequenced: PBMCs or T cells enriched from blood (not recorded which). The CDR3 reads CASSRDRVFNQPQHF. The CDR3 coding sequence is TGTGCCAGCAGTCGGGACAGGGTTTTCAATCAGCCCCAGCATTTT.